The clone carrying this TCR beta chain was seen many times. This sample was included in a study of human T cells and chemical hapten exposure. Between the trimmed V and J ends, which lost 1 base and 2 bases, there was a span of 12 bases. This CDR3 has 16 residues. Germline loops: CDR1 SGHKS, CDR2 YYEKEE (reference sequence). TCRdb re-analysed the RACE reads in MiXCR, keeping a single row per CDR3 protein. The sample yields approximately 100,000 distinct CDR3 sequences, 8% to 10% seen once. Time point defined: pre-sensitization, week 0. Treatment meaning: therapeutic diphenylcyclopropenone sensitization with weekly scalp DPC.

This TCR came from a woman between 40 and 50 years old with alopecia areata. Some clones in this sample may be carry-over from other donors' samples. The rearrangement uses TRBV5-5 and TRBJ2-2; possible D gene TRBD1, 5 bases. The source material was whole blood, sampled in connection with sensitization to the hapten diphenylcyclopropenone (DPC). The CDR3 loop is CASSLNSWGNTGELFF. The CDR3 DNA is TGTGCCAGCAGCTTGAATTCGTGGGGCAACACCGGGGAGCTGTTTTTT.